The clone carrying this TCR beta chain was observed a handful of times. This specimen comes from a study of blood T cell repertoires in COVID-19. Living in 24 US areas, the participants were between roughly 18 and 90 years of age. The recovered donors of Cohort 3 showed two negative PCRs, clearance, or symptom resolution. Libraries were prepared by immunoSEQ multiplex PCR; TCRdb keeps only in-frame clonotypes and omits some of them. The sample consists of a few hundred thousand clones, approximately 91% of them appearing once. This clonotype was sampled from a woman between 40 and 50 years old who had recovered from COVID-19. The material sequenced was PBMCs or T cells enriched from blood (not recorded which).

The CDR3 sequence is CSVGGDTKKLFF. CDR3 in DNA: TGCAGCGTTGGCGGGGATACGAAAAAACTGTTTTTT. The rearrangement uses TRBV29-1 and TRBJ1-4, with D unclear. This CDR3 contains 12 residues. V lost 4 bases and J 9 bases, leaving 12 bases between the germline ends. The germline V gene has CDR1 SQVTM and CDR2 ANQGSEA.